The rows below give T cell receptor beta chains drawn from one sample of a study of control samples from healthy donors and cancer patients. Using immunoSEQ multiplex PCR, the repertoire was profiled, and TCRdb retains in-frame clones only, with some absent. The data hold under 85,000 clones, with 93% observed a single time. The sample taken for sequencing was PBMCs. These receptors were obtained from a woman aged 40 to 55 with lung cancer. CDR3s include the opening cysteine and the closing phenylalanine or tryptophan. Each record gives: V gene, D gene, J gene, CDR3 DNA, CDR3 protein. A D gene is named only where the DNA matches it firmly.

V gene: TRBV6-5; D gene: TRBD2; J gene: TRBJ2-1; CDR3 DNA: TGTGCCAGCAGTCTAAGCGGGGCCTCCTACAATGAGCAGTTCTTC; CDR3 protein: CASSLSGASYNEQFF
V gene: TRBV6-6; D gene: NA; J gene: TRBJ2-1; CDR3 DNA: TGTGCCAGCAGTCGCGGGACAAAACCGGGGTCCTACAATGAGCAGTTCTTC; CDR3 protein: CASSRGTKPGSYNEQFF
V gene: TRBV6-4; D gene: NA; J gene: TRBJ1-1; CDR3 DNA: TGTGCCAGCTCCGCGGAAGTTAACACTGAAGCTTTCTTT; CDR3 protein: CASSAEVNTEAFF
V gene: TRBV4-2; D gene: NA; J gene: TRBJ1-2; CDR3 DNA: TGTGCCAGCAGCCAAGTTACGGGATTCACGGGCTATGGCTACACCTTC; CDR3 protein: CASSQVTGFTGYGYTF
V gene: TRBV7-9; D gene: NA; J gene: TRBJ1-1; CDR3 DNA: TGTGCCAGCAGCCAAGGGACCGCGGACACTGAAGCTTTCTTT; CDR3 protein: CASSQGTADTEAFF
V gene: TRBV5-4; D gene: NA; J gene: TRBJ2-3; CDR3 DNA: TGTGCCAGCAGCCCGGACCTAACAGATACGCAGTATTTT; CDR3 protein: CASSPDLTDTQYF
V gene: TRBV27; D gene: NA; J gene: TRBJ1-5; CDR3 DNA: TGTGCCAGCAGTTTAGGTCCGGGGGGCAATCAGCCCCAGCATTTT; CDR3 protein: CASSLGPGGNQPQHF
V gene: TRBV27; D gene: TRBD1; J gene: TRBJ1-2; CDR3 DNA: TGTGCCAGCAGTTGGGACAGGGTAGGCTATGGCTACACCTTC; CDR3 protein: CASSWDRVGYGYTF
V gene: TRBV6-5; D gene: TRBD1; J gene: TRBJ2-4; CDR3 DNA: TGTGCCAGCATTTCAGGGGGCAGAAACATTCAGTACTTC; CDR3 protein: CASISGGRNIQYF
V gene: TRBV7-3; D gene: NA; J gene: TRBJ2-7; CDR3 DNA: TGTGCCAGCAGCTCCCCCCCCGACCACGAGCAGTACTTC; CDR3 protein: CASSSPPDHEQYF
V gene: TRBV19; D gene: NA; J gene: TRBJ2-7; CDR3 DNA: TGTGCCAGTAACTCGGACGCATCCTACGAGCAGTACTTC; CDR3 protein: CASNSDASYEQYF
V gene: TRBV6-5; D gene: NA; J gene: TRBJ1-2; CDR3 DNA: TGTGCCACCCCGCCGCAGGGGACCTATGGCTACACCTTC; CDR3 protein: CATPPQGTYGYTF
V gene: TRBV12-3/TRBV12-4; D gene: NA; J gene: TRBJ1-4; CDR3 DNA: TGTGCCAGCAGCCCAACGCCGGGCCTACTACTGTTTTTT; CDR3 protein: CASSPTPGLLLFF